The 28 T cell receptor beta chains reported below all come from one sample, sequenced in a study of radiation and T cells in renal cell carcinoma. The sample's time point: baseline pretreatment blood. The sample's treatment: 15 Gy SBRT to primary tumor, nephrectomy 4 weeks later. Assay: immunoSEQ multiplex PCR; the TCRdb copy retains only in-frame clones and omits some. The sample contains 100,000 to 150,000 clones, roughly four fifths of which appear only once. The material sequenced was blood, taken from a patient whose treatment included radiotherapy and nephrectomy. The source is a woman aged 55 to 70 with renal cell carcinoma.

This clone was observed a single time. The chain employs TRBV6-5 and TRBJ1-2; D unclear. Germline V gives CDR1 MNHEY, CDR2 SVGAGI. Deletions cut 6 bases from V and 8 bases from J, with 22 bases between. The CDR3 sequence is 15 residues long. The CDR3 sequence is CASRARPRSDEGYTF. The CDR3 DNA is TGTGCCAGCAGAGCTCGGCCCCGGTCGGATGAGGGCTACACCTTC.

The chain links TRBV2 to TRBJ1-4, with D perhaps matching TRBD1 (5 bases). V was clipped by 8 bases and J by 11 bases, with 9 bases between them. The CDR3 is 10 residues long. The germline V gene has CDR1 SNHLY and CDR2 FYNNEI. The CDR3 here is CASARGKLFF. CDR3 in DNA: TGTGCCAGCGCCCGGGGGAAACTGTTTTTT.

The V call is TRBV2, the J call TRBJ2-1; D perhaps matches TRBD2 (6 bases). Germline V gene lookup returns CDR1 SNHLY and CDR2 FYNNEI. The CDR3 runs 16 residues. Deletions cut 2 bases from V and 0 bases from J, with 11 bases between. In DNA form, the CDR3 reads TGTGCCAGCAGTGAAATGCAGGGAGGCTCCTACAATGAGCAGTTCTTC. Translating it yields CASSEMQGGSYNEQFF.

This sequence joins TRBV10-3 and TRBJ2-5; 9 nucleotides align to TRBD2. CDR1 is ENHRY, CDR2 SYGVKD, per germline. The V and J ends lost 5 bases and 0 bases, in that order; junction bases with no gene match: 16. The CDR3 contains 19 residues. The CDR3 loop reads CAISRLTSGTPGDQETQYF. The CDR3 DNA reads TGTGCCATCAGTAGACTGACTAGCGGAACACCTGGAGACCAAGAGACCCAGTACTTC.

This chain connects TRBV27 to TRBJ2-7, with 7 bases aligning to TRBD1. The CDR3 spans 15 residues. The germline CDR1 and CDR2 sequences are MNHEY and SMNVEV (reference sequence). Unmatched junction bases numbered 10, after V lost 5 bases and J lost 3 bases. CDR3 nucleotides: TGTGCCAGCAGTCTACACCGGGACAGATTCTACGAGCAGTACTTC. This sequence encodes CASSLHRDRFYEQYF.

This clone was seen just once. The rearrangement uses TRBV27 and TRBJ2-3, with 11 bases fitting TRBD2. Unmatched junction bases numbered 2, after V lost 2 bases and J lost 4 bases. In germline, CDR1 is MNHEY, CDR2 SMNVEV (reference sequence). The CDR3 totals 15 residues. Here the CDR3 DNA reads TGTGCCAGCAGTTTAAGACTAGCGGGGCCAGATACGCAGTATTTT. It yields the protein CASSLRLAGPDTQYF.

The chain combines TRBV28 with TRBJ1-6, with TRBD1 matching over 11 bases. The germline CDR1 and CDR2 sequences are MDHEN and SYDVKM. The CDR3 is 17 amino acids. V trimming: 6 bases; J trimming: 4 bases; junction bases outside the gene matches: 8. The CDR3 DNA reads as TGTGCCAGCAGCAATACCGGGACAGGGGGTTATAATTCACCCCTCCACTTT. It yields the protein CASSNTGTGGYNSPLHF.

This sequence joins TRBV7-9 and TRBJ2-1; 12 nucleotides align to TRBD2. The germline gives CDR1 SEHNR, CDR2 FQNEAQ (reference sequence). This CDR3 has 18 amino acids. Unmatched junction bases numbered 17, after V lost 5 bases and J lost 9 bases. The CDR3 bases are TGTGCCAGCAGCCCCAGATCAGCGGGGACTAGCGGGTCTAGTGAGCAGTTCTTC. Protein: CASSPRSAGTSGSSEQFF.

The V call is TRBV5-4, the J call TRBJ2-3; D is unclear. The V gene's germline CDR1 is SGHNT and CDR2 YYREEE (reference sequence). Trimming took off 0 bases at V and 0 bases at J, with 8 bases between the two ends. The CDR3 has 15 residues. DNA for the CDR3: TGTGCCAGCAGCTTGGGCTGGCGGAGCACAGATACGCAGTATTTT. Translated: CASSLGWRSTDTQYF.

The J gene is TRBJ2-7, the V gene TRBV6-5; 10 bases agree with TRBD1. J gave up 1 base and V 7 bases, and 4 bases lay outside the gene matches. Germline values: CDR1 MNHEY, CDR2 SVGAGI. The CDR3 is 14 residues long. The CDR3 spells CASTDRGGSYEQYF. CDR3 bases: TGTGCCAGCACGGACAGGGGGGGTTCCTACGAGCAGTACTTC.

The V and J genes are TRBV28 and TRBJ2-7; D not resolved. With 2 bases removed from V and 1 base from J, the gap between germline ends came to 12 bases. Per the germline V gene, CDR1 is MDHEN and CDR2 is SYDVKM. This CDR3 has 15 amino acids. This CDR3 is CASSLDVTPSYEQYF. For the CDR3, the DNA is TGTGCCAGCAGTTTAGACGTGACCCCTTCCTACGAGCAGTACTTC.

The CDR3 DNA reads TGTGCCAGCAGCAATAGGGGGCAATACGAGCAGTACTTC. Amino acids: CASSNRGQYEQYF. V is TRBV11-2 and J is TRBJ2-7, with TRBD1 matching 7 bases. V gave up 5 bases and J gave up 4 bases; unmatched junction bases: 5. CDR1 SGHAT and CDR2 FQNNGV come from the germline V gene. CDR3 length: 13 amino acids.

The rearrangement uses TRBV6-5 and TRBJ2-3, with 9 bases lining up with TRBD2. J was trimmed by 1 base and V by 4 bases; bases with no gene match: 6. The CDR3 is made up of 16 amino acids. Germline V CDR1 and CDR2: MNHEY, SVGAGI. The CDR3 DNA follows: TGTGCCAGCAGTTGGATTAGCGGGAGAGGCACAGATACGCAGTATTTT. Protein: CASSWISGRGTDTQYF.

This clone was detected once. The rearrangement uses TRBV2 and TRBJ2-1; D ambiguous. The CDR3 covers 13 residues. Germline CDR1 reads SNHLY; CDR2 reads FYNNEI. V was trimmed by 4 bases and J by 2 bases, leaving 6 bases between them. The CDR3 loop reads CASSGVTYNEQFF. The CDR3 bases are TGTGCCAGCAGTGGGGTGACCTACAATGAGCAGTTCTTC.

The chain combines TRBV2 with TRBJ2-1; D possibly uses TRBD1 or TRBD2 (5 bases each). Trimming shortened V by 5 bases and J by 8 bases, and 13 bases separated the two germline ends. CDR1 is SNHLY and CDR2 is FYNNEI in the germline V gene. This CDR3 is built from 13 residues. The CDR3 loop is CASSLRGVDEQFF. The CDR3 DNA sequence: TGTGCCAGCAGTCTTAGAGGGGTTGATGAGCAGTTCTTC.

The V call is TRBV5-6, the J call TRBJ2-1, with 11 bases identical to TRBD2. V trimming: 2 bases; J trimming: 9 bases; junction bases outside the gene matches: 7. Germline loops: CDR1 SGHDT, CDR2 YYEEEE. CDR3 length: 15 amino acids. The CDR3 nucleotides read TGTGCCAGCAGCTTCCCTAGCGGGGGGTACGGTGAGCAGTTCTTC. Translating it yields CASSFPSGGYGEQFF.

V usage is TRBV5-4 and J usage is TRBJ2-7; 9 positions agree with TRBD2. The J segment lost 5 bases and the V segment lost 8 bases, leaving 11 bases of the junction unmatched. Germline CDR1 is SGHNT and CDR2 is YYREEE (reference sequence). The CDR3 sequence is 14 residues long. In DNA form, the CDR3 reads TGTGCCAGTGGGTTGGCGGGAGGGCCCCACGAGCAGTACTTC. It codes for CASGLAGGPHEQYF.

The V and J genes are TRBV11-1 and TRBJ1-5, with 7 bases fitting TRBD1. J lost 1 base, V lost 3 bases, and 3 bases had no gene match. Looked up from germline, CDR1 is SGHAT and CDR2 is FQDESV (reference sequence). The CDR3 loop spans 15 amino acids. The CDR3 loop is CASSFRDRSNQPQHF. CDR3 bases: TGTGCCAGCAGCTTTCGGGACAGAAGCAATCAGCCCCAGCATTTT. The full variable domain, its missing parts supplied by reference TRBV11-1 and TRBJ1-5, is EAEVAQSPRYKITEKSQAVAFWCDPISGHATLYWYRQILGQGPELLVQFQDESVVDDSQLPKDRFSAERLKGVDSTLKIQPAELGDSAMYLCASSFRDRSNQPQHFGDGTRLSIL.

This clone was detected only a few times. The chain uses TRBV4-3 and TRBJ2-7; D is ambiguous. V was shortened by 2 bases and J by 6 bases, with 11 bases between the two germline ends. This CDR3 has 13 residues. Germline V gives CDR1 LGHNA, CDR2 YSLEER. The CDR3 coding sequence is TGCGCCAGCAGCCAAAGATTCCTATCCGAGCAGTACTTC. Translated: CASSQRFLSEQYF.

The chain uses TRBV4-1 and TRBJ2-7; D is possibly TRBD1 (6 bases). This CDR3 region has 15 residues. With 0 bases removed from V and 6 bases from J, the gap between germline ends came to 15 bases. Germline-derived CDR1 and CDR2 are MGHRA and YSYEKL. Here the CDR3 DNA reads TGCGCCAGCAGCCAAGATCAGGACAGTCGGCGCGAGCAGTACTTC. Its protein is CASSQDQDSRREQYF.

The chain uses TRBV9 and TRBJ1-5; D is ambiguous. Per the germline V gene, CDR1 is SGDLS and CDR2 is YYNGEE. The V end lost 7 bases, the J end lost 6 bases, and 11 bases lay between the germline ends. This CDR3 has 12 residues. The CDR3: CASGREAQPQHF. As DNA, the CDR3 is TGTGCCAGCGGGAGGGAGGCTCAGCCCCAGCATTTT. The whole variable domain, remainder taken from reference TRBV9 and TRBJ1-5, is DSGVTQTPKHLITATGQRVTLRCSPRSGDLSVYWYQQSLDQGLQFLIQYYNGEERAKGNILERFSAQQFPDLHSELNLSSLELGDSALYFCASGREAQPQHFGDGTRLSIL.

The DNA for the CDR3 is TGTGCCAGCAGCTTAGATCGCTGGGAGAGCGATGGCTACACCTTC. Translation gives CASSLDRWESDGYTF. This chain uses TRBV11-2 with TRBJ1-2; D call uncertain. V shed 0 bases and J shed 6 bases, with 14 bases lying between them. The CDR3 loop spans 15 amino acids. The germline V gene has CDR1 SGHAT and CDR2 FQNNGV.

CDR3 loop: CASSLREGLGGYTF. CDR3 DNA: TGTGCCAGCAGCTTAAGGGAGGGGTTGGGAGGCTACACCTTC. The J gene is TRBJ1-2, the V gene TRBV7-3; D possibly corresponds to TRBD1 (5 bases). The CDR3 runs to 14 residues. Per the germline V gene, CDR1 is SGHTA and CDR2 is FQGTGA. V gave up 1 base and J gave up 8 bases, with 14 bases separating them.

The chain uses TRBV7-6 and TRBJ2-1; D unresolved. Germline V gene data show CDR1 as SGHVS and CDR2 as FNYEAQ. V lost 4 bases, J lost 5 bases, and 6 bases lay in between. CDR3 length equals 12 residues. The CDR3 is CASSSKDNEQFF. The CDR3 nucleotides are TGTGCCAGCAGCTCCAAAGACAATGAGCAGTTCTTC.

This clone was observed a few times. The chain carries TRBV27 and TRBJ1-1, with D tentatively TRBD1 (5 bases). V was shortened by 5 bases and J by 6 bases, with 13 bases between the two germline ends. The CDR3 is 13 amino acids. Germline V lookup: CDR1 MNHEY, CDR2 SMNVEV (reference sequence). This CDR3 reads CASSPDGTAEAFF. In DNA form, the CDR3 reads TGTGCCAGCAGTCCGGACGGGACGGCTGAAGCTTTCTTT.

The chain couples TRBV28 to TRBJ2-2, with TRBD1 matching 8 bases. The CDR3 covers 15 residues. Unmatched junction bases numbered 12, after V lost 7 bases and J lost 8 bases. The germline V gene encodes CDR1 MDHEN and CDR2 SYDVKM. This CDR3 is CASNTGQGAWGELFF. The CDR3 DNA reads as TGTGCCAGCAACACCGGGCAGGGGGCGTGGGGGGAGCTGTTTTTT.

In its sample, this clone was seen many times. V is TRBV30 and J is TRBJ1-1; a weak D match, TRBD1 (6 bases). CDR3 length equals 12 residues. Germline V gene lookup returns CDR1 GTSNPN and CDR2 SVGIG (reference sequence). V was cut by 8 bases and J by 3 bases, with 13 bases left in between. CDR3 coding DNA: TGTGCCGGGGGACGGACAGACACTGAAGCTTTCTTT. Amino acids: CAGGRTDTEAFF.

CDR3 in DNA: TGTGCCAGCAGTTATAGAACTAGCGGGGTTAACAATGAGCAGTTCTTC. Translation gives CASSYRTSGVNNEQFF. The gene calls are TRBV6-5 and TRBJ2-1; 10 bases agree with TRBD2. The CDR3 sequence is 16 residues long. Losses at the gene ends were 3 bases for V and 5 bases for J; bases not matched to a gene: 7. In germline, CDR1 is MNHEY, CDR2 SVGAGI.